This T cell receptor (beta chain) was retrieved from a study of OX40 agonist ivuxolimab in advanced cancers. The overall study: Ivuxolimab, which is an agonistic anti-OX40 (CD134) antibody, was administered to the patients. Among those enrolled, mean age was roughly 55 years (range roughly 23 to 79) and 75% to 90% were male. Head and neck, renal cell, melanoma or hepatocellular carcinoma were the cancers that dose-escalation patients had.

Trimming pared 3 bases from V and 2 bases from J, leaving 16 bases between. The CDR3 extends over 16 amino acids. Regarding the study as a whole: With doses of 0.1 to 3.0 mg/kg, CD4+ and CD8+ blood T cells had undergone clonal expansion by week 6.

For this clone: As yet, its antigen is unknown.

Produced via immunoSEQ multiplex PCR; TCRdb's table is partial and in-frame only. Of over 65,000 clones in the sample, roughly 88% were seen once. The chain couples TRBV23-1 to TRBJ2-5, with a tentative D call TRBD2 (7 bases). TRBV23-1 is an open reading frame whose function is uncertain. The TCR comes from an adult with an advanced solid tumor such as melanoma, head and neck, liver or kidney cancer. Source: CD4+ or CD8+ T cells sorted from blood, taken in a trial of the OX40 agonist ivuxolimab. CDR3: CASSQDGGPEQETQYF. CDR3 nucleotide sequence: TGCGCCAGCAGTCAGGACGGGGGGCCGGAACAAGAGACCCAGTACTTC.